This T cell receptor (beta chain) was obtained from a study of blood T cell repertoires in COVID-19. V lost 5 bases to trimming and J lost 4 bases; unmatched junction nucleotides: 8. Germline V gene sequence: CDR1 SGHTA, CDR2 FQGTGA. The CDR3 totals 15 residues. The method was immunoSEQ multiplex PCR; TCRdb's version includes in-frame clones alone and lacks a portion of them. The table lists around 40,000 clones, approximately 90% of them singletons. The source material was peripheral blood. This chain uses TRBV7-3 with TRBJ2-1; TRBD2 matches at 7 bases. This clonotype was sampled from a woman between 25 and 40 years old in a cohort sampled during active COVID-19. The CDR3 protein is CASSPRSGGYNEQFF. CDR3 coding DNA: TGTGCCAGCAGCCCACGGTCGGGGGGATACAATGAGCAGTTCTTC. Complete variable domain (other parts from reference TRBV7-3 and TRBJ2-1): GAGVSQTPSNKVTEKGKYVELRCDPISGHTALYWYRQSLGQGPEFLIYFQGTGAADDSGLPNDRFFAVRPEGSVSTLKIQRTERGDSAVYLCASSPRSGGYNEQFFGPGTRLTVL.